This TCR beta chain was profiled in a study of OX40 agonist ivuxolimab in advanced cancers. Background on the study: The patients received agonistic anti-OX40 (CD134) antibody ivuxolimab.

Germline V gene data show CDR1 as LNHDA and CDR2 as SQIVND (reference sequence). Trimming pared 5 bases from V and 6 bases from J, leaving 7 bases between. The CDR3 is made up of 12 amino acids. Only in-frame clones appear in the TCRdb table, and some are missing; sequencing was by immunoSEQ multiplex PCR. The sample yields about 66,000 clones, around 82% seen once. The sample consisted of CD4+ or CD8+ T cells sorted from blood, taken in a trial of the OX40 agonist ivuxolimab. This clonotype was sampled from an adult with an advanced solid tumor such as melanoma, head and neck, liver or kidney cancer. The chain uses TRBV19 and TRBJ2-2; D is unresolved. CDR3 bases: TGTGCCAGTAGTCACCGCCCCGGGGAGCTGTTTTTT. As protein: CASSHRPGELFF.